What follows describes a single T cell receptor (beta chain). CDR3 size: 14 residues. Germline lookup yields CDR1 SGHTA and CDR2 FQGNSA. V was clipped by 5 bases and J by 2 bases, with 11 bases between them. This specimen comes from a study of follicular helper T cells after annual influenza vaccination. Turning to the study itself: Some donors were sampled over the 2013-2014, 2014-2015 and 2015-2016 vaccinations.

Assay used: immunoSEQ multiplex PCR; TCRdb lists only in-frame clones, some missing. The sample records about 6,500 clones, 82% being singletons. Described time point: 2015-2016 season, pre-vaccination. No donor had influenza vaccine in the prior 6 months; all lived in the community. Excluded were substance abuse, HIV/AIDS, active cancer, immunomodulatory drugs and active illness. Between roughly 35 and 100 mL of blood was drawn per time point. This TCR derives from an adult who received the influenza vaccine. The material was CXCR5- memory CD4+ T cells sorted from blood, obtained on the day of influenza vaccination. The rearrangement uses TRBV7-2 and TRBJ2-3; D may be TRBD2 (5 bases). CDR3 loop: CASSPAGLTDTQYF. The CDR3 region has the DNA TGTGCCAGCAGCCCCGCGGGCCTCACAGATACGCAGTATTTT.